These 17 T cell receptor beta chains came from one sample sequenced in a study of CD8 T cells in ankylosing spondylitis. TCRdb analysed the 5' RACE reads with MiXCR anew, one entry per CDR3 protein. The sample consists of under 200,000 distinct CDR3 sequences, 11% of them appearing once. The sample taken for sequencing was blood, either unsorted or a sorted T cell fraction (not recorded which). The receptors stem from a male donor with ankylosing spondylitis or in good health (not recorded which).

The table lists this clonotype with many counts. This sequence joins TRBV20-1 and TRBJ1-3; D is unclear. The CDR3 runs to 13 residues. Germline V gene sequence: CDR1 DFQATT, CDR2 SNEGSKA (reference sequence). V lost 6 bases and J lost 0, with 9 bases in between. The CDR3 coding sequence is TGCAGTGCGACCCCAGGCTCTGGAAACACCATATATTTT. Protein: CSATPGSGNTIYF.

V gene TRBV5-1 combines with J gene TRBJ2-7; D gene uncertain. Per the germline V gene, CDR1 is SGHRS and CDR2 is YFSETQ. CDR3 length equals 15 residues. V lost 0 bases and J lost 2, with 12 bases in between. The CDR3 is CASSLAETRTYEQYF. CDR3 sequence (DNA): TGCGCCAGCAGCTTGGCCGAGACACGGACCTACGAGCAGTACTTC.

This clonotype was detected many times. The genes are TRBV4-3 and TRBJ2-5, with D possibly being TRBD1 (5 bases). The germline V and J ends were trimmed by 0 bases and 4 bases, with 12 bases remaining between them. The germline CDR1 and CDR2 sequences are LGHNA and YSLEER. The CDR3 consists of 15 residues. Here the CDR3 DNA reads TGCGCCAGCAGCCAAGATAGGGGAAGAGGAGAGACCCAGTACTTC. Encoded protein: CASSQDRGRGETQYF.

Many counts were recorded for this clonotype. This rearrangement joins TRBV5-1 to TRBJ1-6; 11 bases align to TRBD1. This CDR3 comprises 17 residues. Germline CDR1 SGHRS, CDR2 YFSETQ. The V and J ends lost 3 bases and 4 bases, in that order; junction bases with no gene match: 6. CDR3 nucleotide sequence: TGCGCCAGCAGCTCCGGACAGGGGGCCGATTATAATTCACCCCTCCACTTT. Its protein is CASSSGQGADYNSPLHF. Using reference TRBV5-1 and TRBJ1-6 for the parts outside the CDR3, the full variable domain is KAGVTQTPRYLIKTRGQQVTLSCSPISGHRSVSWYQQTPGQGLQFLFEYFSETQRNKGNFPGRFSGRQFSNSRSEMNVSTLELGDSALYLCASSSGQGADYNSPLHFGNGTRLTVT.

This clonotype was detected many times. This rearrangement joins TRBV12-3 or TRBV12-4 to TRBJ2-3; perhaps TRBD1 as D (6 bases). V gave up 4 bases and J gave up 10 bases, with 15 bases separating them. CDR3 size: 13 residues. The CDR3 nucleotides read TGTGCCAGCAGTTCCCAGGGGTCGTTAGCGCAGTATTTT. Its translation: CASSSQGSLAQYF.

This rearrangement joins TRBV2 to TRBJ2-4; maybe TRBD2 (6 bases). Trimming removed 6 bases from V and 7 bases from J, with 10 bases in between. Per germline, CDR1 SNHLY and CDR2 FYNNEI. The CDR3 loop spans 12 amino acids. The CDR3 region has the DNA TGTGCCAGCAGCGGGGAGGCGAACATTCAGTACTTC. This codes for CASSGEANIQYF.

This clonotype was detected only a few times. In DNA, the CDR3 is TGCAGTGCTAGAGTCGTTACGAACACCGGGGAGCTGTTTTTT. It specifies CSARVVTNTGELFF. The chain links TRBV20-1 to TRBJ2-2; D unclear. Trimming pared 1 base from V and 0 bases from J, leaving 6 bases between. The CDR3 runs 14 residues. The germline gives CDR1 DFQATT, CDR2 SNEGSKA (reference sequence).

This clonotype was counted only a few times. The CDR3 DNA reads as TGTGCCAGCAGCTGGGTTGGGGACACTGAAGCTTTCTTT. This codes for CASSWVGDTEAFF. This chain joins TRBV7-9 and TRBJ1-1; D remains ambiguous. There are 13 residues in the CDR3. The V gene lost 4 bases and the J gene lost 3 bases, with 9 bases spanning the gap. Germline-derived CDR1 and CDR2 are SEHNR and FQNEAQ (reference sequence).

This clonotype was detected many times. The V call is TRBV6-1, the J call TRBJ2-5; D possibly matches TRBD1 or TRBD2 (5 bases each). This CDR3 has 14 residues. The V gene's germline CDR1 is MNHNS and CDR2 SASEGT. The ends were cut back, 6 bases at V and 4 bases at J, with 15 bases in the middle. CDR3 DNA sequence: TGTGCCAGCAGACCCCCGGTGGGGGTAGAGACCCAGTACTTC. Amino acids: CASRPPVGVETQYF.

This clonotype came up many times. The chain joins TRBV12-3 or TRBV12-4 to TRBJ2-7, with D unresolved. The V end lost 5 bases, the J end lost 2 bases, and 7 bases lay between the germline ends. The CDR3 is made up of 12 amino acids. The chain's CDR3 is CASSQVTYEQYF. CDR3 DNA: TGTGCCAGCAGTCAGGTGACCTACGAGCAGTACTTC.

This clonotype was found many times. J is TRBJ2-1 and V is TRBV7-9; TRBD1 agrees at 10 bases. Germline V lookup: CDR1 SEHNR, CDR2 FQNEAQ (reference sequence). J lost 9 bases, V lost 11 bases, and 7 bases had no gene match. The CDR3 totals 12 residues. As DNA, the CDR3 is TGTGCCGTTCGACAGGGGGCGCGTGAGCAGTTCTTC. It codes for CAVRQGAREQFF.

The chain carries TRBV27 and TRBJ1-2; D is ambiguous. This CDR3 comprises 14 residues. The germline V and J ends were trimmed by 6 bases and 1 base, with 12 bases remaining between them. Germline loops: CDR1 MNHEY, CDR2 SMNVEV (reference sequence). CDR3 in DNA: TGTGCCAGCAGCCTGGCTAGATTTAACTATGGCTACACCTTC. Translating it yields CASSLARFNYGYTF.

This clonotype has only a few counts. The chain combines TRBV19 with TRBJ1-2, with D perhaps TRBD1 (6 bases). CDR1 and CDR2 (germline): LNHDA, SQIVND (reference sequence). V lost 3 bases to trimming and J lost 10 bases, with 15 bases between them. The CDR3 length is 13 residues. CDR3 loop: CASSMQGQVVYTF. The CDR3 nucleotides are TGTGCCAGTAGTATGCAGGGGCAAGTCGTCTACACCTTC. The variable domain in full, with the rest retrieved from reference TRBV19 and TRBJ1-2, is DGGITQSPKYLFRKEGQNVTLSCEQNLNHDAMYWYRQDPGQGLRLIYYSQIVNDFQKGDIAEGYSVSREKKESFPLTVTSAQKNPTAFYLCASSMQGQVVYTFGSGTRLTVV.

There are many counts of this clonotype. The chain carries TRBV29-1 and TRBJ2-3; TRBD2 matches at 7 bases. The length of the CDR3 is 13 residues. Trimming took 4 bases from V and 4 from J; bases not matched to a gene: 5. Germline assignment: CDR1 SQVTM and CDR2 ANQGSEA. CDR3 region: CSVVGRRSDTQYF. DNA for the CDR3: TGCAGCGTTGTCGGGAGGAGGTCAGATACGCAGTATTTT.

A word on this clonotype: A much larger clone lies a single base off, so this may be a read error. The rearrangement links TRBV29-1 to TRBJ1-2, with D hard to call. The CDR3 runs 11 residues. Germline values: CDR1 SQVTM, CDR2 ANQGSEA. CDR3 region: CSVRSIYGHTF. In DNA, the CDR3 is TGCAGCGTTAGGTCCATATATGGCCACACCTTC.

This clonotype came up a few times. The chain is built from TRBV7-2 and TRBJ2-1, with 9 bases identical to TRBD2. Germline trimming cut 1 base from V and 5 bases from J; bases unmatched to any gene: 3. Germline CDR1 reads SGHTA; CDR2 reads FQGNSA. The CDR3 runs 15 residues. The CDR3 is CASSLVREGDNEQFF. The CDR3 DNA is TGTGCCAGCAGCTTAGTGCGGGAGGGCGACAATGAGCAGTTCTTC.

The V gene is TRBV7-2, the J gene TRBJ2-1; 13 bases line up with TRBD2. Germline loops: CDR1 SGHTA, CDR2 FQGNSA. There are 15 residues in the CDR3. The ends lost 1 base at V and 10 bases at J; junction bases unmatched: 4. CDR3 nucleotides: TGTGCCAGCAGCTTAGGAGGGACTAGCGGGGTGGAGCAGTTCTTC. Its protein product is CASSLGGTSGVEQFF.